These T cell receptor beta chains were read from a single sample in a study of blood T cell repertoires in COVID-19. The protocol was immunoSEQ multiplex PCR, while the TCRdb copy is restricted to in-frame clones and leaves out a portion. The table records approximately 210,000 clones, approximately 82% of them present only once. The sequenced material came from peripheral blood. Receptors were obtained from a woman of 80 years or more with acute or convalescent COVID-19. The CDR3 runs from the conserved cysteine through the conserved F or W. A D gene is named only where the DNA matches it firmly. Clone size, where shown, is once, few, many, or a class for clones that have expanded.

16,few,-,TRBV7-2,TRBJ2-2,TGTGCCAGCAGCTCGCTACCGACAGGCTCCACCGGGGAGCTGTTTTTT,CASSSLPTGSTGELFF
15,-,-,TRBV10-3,TRBJ1-6,TGTGCCATCAGTGACCGGACAGCAGATAATTCACCCCTCCACTTT,CAISDRTADNSPLHF
14,-,-,TRBV6-5,TRBJ1-2,TGTGCCAGCAGTTCCTTCGGTTACTACTATGGCTACACCTTC,CASSSFGYYYGYTF
16,few,-,TRBV27,TRBJ1-2,TGTGCCAGCAGTTTTTGGGGGGGGGACGCGATCGATGGCTACACCTTC,CASSFWGGDAIDGYTF
14,-,TRBD1,TRBV10-3,TRBJ2-5,TGTGCCATCAGCCGGGACAGGAACCAAGAGACCCAGTACTTC,CAISRDRNQETQYF
15,few,TRBD1,TRBV5-1,TRBJ1-2,TGCGCCAGCAGCTCTTCCGGGACAGGGATGCATGGCTACACCTTC,CASSSSGTGMHGYTF
12,-,-,TRBV10-3,TRBJ1-1,TGTGCCATCAGTGGGCAGGGGAATGAAGCTTTCTTT,CAISGQGNEAFF
13,-,TRBD1,TRBV29-1,TRBJ1-1,TGCAGCGGTGAGCTTGGACAGGGACGTGAAGCTTTCTTT,CSGELGQGREAFF
16,few,-,TRBV7-3,TRBJ1-1,TGTGCCAGCAGCCCCGCCGGGTTGCACATGAACACTGAAGCTTTCTTT,CASSPAGLHMNTEAFF
18,-,-,TRBV9,TRBJ1-3,TGTGCCAGCAGCGTAGGGGCGGGAGTTGGTGTGACTGGAAACACCATATATTTT,CASSVGAGVGVTGNTIYF
16,-,-,TRBV6-5,TRBJ1-2,TGTGCCAGCAGTTACTCGGTGACTCTTACTAACTATGGCTACACCTTC,CASSYSVTLTNYGYTF
11,-,-,TRBV18,TRBJ2-7,TGTGCCAGCTCAAAAAGCCACGAGCAGTACTTC,CASSKSHEQYF
14,-,-,TRBV6-2/TRBV6-3,TRBJ2-7,TGTGCCAGCAGCACGTTCCTATTGTCCTACGAGCAGTACTTC,CASSTFLLSYEQYF
12,-,-,TRBV3-1/TRBV3-2,TRBJ1-2,TGTGCCAGCAGTCAAAGGAGCTATGGCTACACCTTC,CASSQRSYGYTF
14,-,TRBD1,TRBV18,TRBJ2-1,TGTGCCAGCTCACCCGGGACAGGGGTCAATGAGCAGTTCTTC,CASSPGTGVNEQFF
15,-,-,TRBV7-2,TRBJ1-2,TGTGCCAGCAGCCTCTACAGGGAGCGAATGCATGGCTACACCTTC,CASSLYRERMHGYTF
16,-,-,TRBV6-1,TRBJ2-6,TGTGCCAGCAGTGACAGGTTTAGCTCTGGGGCCAACGTCCTGACTTTC,CASSDRFSSGANVLTF
16,-,TRBD2,TRBV10-3,TRBJ2-7,TGTGCCATCAGTGAGAGCGGGGGGGGTAGTTCCTACGAGCAGTACTTC,CAISESGGGSSYEQYF
14,-,-,TRBV10-3,TRBJ2-2,TGTGCCATCCGGCAGGGACTCAACACCGGGGAGCTGTTTTTT,CAIRQGLNTGELFF
14,-,-,TRBV5-4,TRBJ1-1,TGTGCCAGCAGCTTGGGGCTCTTGAACACTGAAGCTTTCTTT,CASSLGLLNTEAFF
12,-,-,TRBV7-2,TRBJ1-5,TGTGCCAGCAGCTTAGTAGCGGAGCCCCAGCATTTT,CASSLVAEPQHF
16,-,TRBD1,TRBV5-4,TRBJ2-5,TGTGCCAGCAGCTCGAGGACAGGGGGGCTTCAAGAGACCCAGTACTTC,CASSSRTGGLQETQYF
16,-,TRBD2,TRBV7-2,TRBJ2-2,TGTGCCAGCAGCCCCTTCGGGGGGTTAAAGGCCGGGGAGCTGTTTTTT,CASSPFGGLKAGELFF
15,-,TRBD1,TRBV6-5,TRBJ1-5,TGTGCCAGCAGGGGGACAGGGGGACCCAATCAGCCCCAGCATTTT,CASRGTGGPNQPQHF
19,-,TRBD1,TRBV7-7,TRBJ1-3,TGTGCTAGCAGCTTAGGGCTCCCGGGGACAGGGGCATCAGGAAACACCATATATTTT,CASSLGLPGTGASGNTIYF
13,-,-,TRBV9,TRBJ2-2,TGTGCCAGCAGCGTAGACTCGGCCGGGGAGCTGTTTTTT,CASSVDSAGELFF
16,-,TRBD2,TRBV7-9,TRBJ2-1,TGTGCCAGCACCACGCCCGGGACTAGCGGGGTCCATGAGCAGTTCTTC,CASTTPGTSGVHEQFF
17,few,-,TRBV12-1,TRBJ2-1,TGTGCCAGCAGCCCCTTTAGGGGGGGGAGCTCCTACAATGAGCAGTTCTTC,CASSPFRGGSSYNEQFF
14,-,TRBD1,TRBV2,TRBJ1-3,TGTGCCAGCAGGAGACAGGGCGCTGGAAACACCATATATTTT,CASRRQGAGNTIYF
15,-,TRBD1,TRBV4-1,TRBJ2-7,TGCGCCAGCAGCCATTCCTGGGGCCAGGGGGACGAGCAGTACTTC,CASSHSWGQGDEQYF
13,once,-,TRBV7-3,TRBJ2-2,TGTGCCAGCAGCTTCCCGGGTCCCGGGGAGCTGTTTTTT,CASSFPGPGELFF
16,-,TRBD1,TRBV28,TRBJ1-4,TGTGCCAGCAGCAGACAGGGCCTGGCGACTAATGAAAAACTGTTTTTT,CASSRQGLATNEKLFF
14,-,-,TRBV5-1,TRBJ2-5,TGCGCCAGCAGCCTAAATAAGGGGCGAGAGACCCAGTACTTC,CASSLNKGRETQYF
15,few,TRBD1,TRBV7-2,TRBJ2-1,TGTGCCAGCAGTTTCGGGACAGGGGCCCTGGGTGAGCAGTTCTTC,CASSFGTGALGEQFF
14,-,TRBD1,TRBV19,TRBJ1-2,TGTGCCAGTAGTATATCAGGGGGTCCTTATGGCTACACCTTC,CASSISGGPYGYTF
13,-,-,TRBV6-5,TRBJ1-3,TGTGCCAGCAGGAGTCCCTCTGGAAACACCATATATTTT,CASRSPSGNTIYF
15,-,TRBD1,TRBV27,TRBJ1-1,TGTGCCAGCAGTTTAGGGGGACAGGGAGAGACTGAAGCTTTCTTT,CASSLGGQGETEAFF
13,-,TRBD1,TRBV5-4,TRBJ1-2,TGTGCCAGCAGCCCTAAGACAGGGGAAGGCTACACCTTC,CASSPKTGEGYTF
12,-,-,TRBV12-3/TRBV12-4,TRBJ2-5,TGTGCCAGCAGTTTAGCGCGAGAGACCCAGTACTTC,CASSLARETQYF
16,-,TRBD1,TRBV18,TRBJ2-7,TGTGCCAGCTCACCAACAACAGGGGCCCCGATCTACGAGCAGTACTTC,CASSPTTGAPIYEQYF
17,-,TRBD2,TRBV6-6,TRBJ2-1,TGTGCCAGCAGTCGACGTAGCGGGGGGCGCTCCTACAATGAGCAGTTCTTC,CASSRRSGGRSYNEQFF
15,-,-,TRBV3-1/TRBV3-2,TRBJ1-2,TGTGCCAGCAGCCAGAATGGGGGGTCGGGCTATGGCTACACCTTC,CASSQNGGSGYGYTF
16,-,TRBD1,TRBV18,TRBJ2-1,TGTGCCAGCTCCTCTTACAGACAAGACAGGGGGAATGAGCAGTTCTTC,CASSSYRQDRGNEQFF
15,-,-,TRBV7-2,TRBJ1-1,TGTGCCAGCAGCTTAGCCGGGACAAGGAACACTGAAGCTTTCTTT,CASSLAGTRNTEAFF
17,-,TRBD1,TRBV4-1,TRBJ1-4,TGCGCCAGCAGCCCGACCCGAGGTGGGACAGGGGACGAAAAACTGTTTTTT,CASSPTRGGTGDEKLFF
16,-,TRBD2,TRBV18,TRBJ2-7,TGTGCCAGCTCATCCTATCGACTAGCGGGGGACTACGAGCAGTACTTC,CASSSYRLAGDYEQYF
16,-,TRBD1,TRBV3-1/TRBV3-2,TRBJ1-4,TGTGCCAGCAGCCAACCGACAGGGGGGATTAATGAAAAACTGTTTTTT,CASSQPTGGINEKLFF
12,-,-,TRBV7-9,TRBJ1-4,TGTGCCAGCAGCTTAGAACTCGAAAAACTGTTTTTT,CASSLELEKLFF
16,-,-,TRBV19,TRBJ2-2,TGTGCCAGTAGTATCCGTCGGGGAAGTGGCACCGGGGAGCTGTTTTTT,CASSIRRGSGTGELFF